This T cell receptor (beta chain) was retrieved from a study of T cells in Graves' hyperthyroidism and ophthalmopathy. The investigators amplified TCR beta CDR3 regions from RNA transcripts. Initially, a first-round RT-PCR of the TCR CDR3 employed the HTBI primer set. TCRdb independently ran MiXCR on the multiplex PCR reads; one entry per CDR3 protein. This table has around 350,000 distinct CDR3 sequences, roughly 15% appearing once. Trimming cost V 6 bases and J 5 bases; bases outside gene matches: 8. CDR3 length: 14 residues. Germline V gene data show CDR1 as MNHNS and CDR2 as SASEGT. This clonotype was seen a handful of times.

The gene calls are TRBV6-1 and TRBJ1-2, with 8 bases that match TRBD1. This TCR came from a woman in her thirties with Graves' ophthalmopathy. The sample comprised blood. The CDR3 spells CASRIRQGQYGYTF. The CDR3 DNA reads as TGTGCCAGCAGGATCCGACAGGGGCAATATGGCTACACCTTC.